This T cell receptor beta chain was sequenced during a study of shared clonotypes between healthy human individuals. Study-wide background: Ranging from 18 to 49 in age, donors were a couple of women and a few men.

Those who donated, Caucasian adults without exception, all lived in Nashville, Tennessee. From CD4+ cells came CD45RA+ naive and CD45RA-negative memory subsets. Broader study findings: Even with large depth, rarefaction showed that sorted-subset sequencing was incomplete.

The germline V gene has CDR1 KGHSH and CDR2 LQKENI. The CDR3 totals 14 residues. Trimming removed 3 bases from V and 2 bases from J; junction bases left unmatched: 4. Libraries were prepared by immunoSEQ multiplex PCR; TCRdb keeps only in-frame clonotypes and omits some of them. Of more than 1.2 million clones listed, around 98.5% are singletons. A remark on this clone: Its antigen is currently unknown. This sample also contains other DNA sequences that code for the same CDR3.

The V call is TRBV18, the J call TRBJ2-7, with TRBD2 matching over 7 bases. This TCR came from a man aged 25-40 years in good health. Input material: naive CD4+ T cells sorted from blood. Indicated subset: CD45RA+ positively selected. For the CDR3, the DNA is TGTGCCAGCTCACCGCGAGCGGGACCCTACGAGCAGTACTTC. Protein product: CASSPRAGPYEQYF. The full variable domain, in which reference TRBV18 and TRBJ2-7 provide the parts outside the CDR3, is NAGVMQNPRHLVRRRGQEARLRCSPMKGHSHVYWYRQLPEEGLKFMVYLQKENIIDESGMPKERFSAEFPKEGPSILRIQQVVRGDSAAYFCASSPRAGPYEQYFGPGTRLTVT.